A single sample is the source of the 21 T cell receptor beta chains below, sequenced in a study of CD8 T cells in ankylosing spondylitis. Findings and caveats of the study: Typical of ankylosing spondylitis blood, it appeared, was a TCR beta motif of about eight highly homologous variants.

The antigens of these receptors remain unknown. TCRdb re-analysed the 5' RACE reads in MiXCR, keeping a single row per CDR3 protein. This table holds about 400,000 distinct CDR3 sequences, approximately 20% found once. Sequencing input: blood, either unsorted or a sorted T cell fraction (not recorded which). The receptor set was obtained from a male donor with ankylosing spondylitis.

CDR3 region: CASSFGRGNEQFF. The CDR3 DNA follows: TGTGCCAGCAGCTTTGGGCGGGGGAATGAGCAGTTCTTC. The gene calls are TRBV7-3 and TRBJ2-1; 7 bases map to TRBD2. The CDR3 contains 13 residues. Germline-derived CDR1 and CDR2 are SGHTA and FQGTGA. The J segment lost 7 bases and the V segment lost 3 bases, leaving 3 bases of the junction unmatched.

This clonotype appeared a few times. This chain links TRBV10-3 with TRBJ2-7; the D gene could be TRBD1 or TRBD2 (5 bases each). Trimming took off 8 bases at V and 3 bases at J, with 11 bases between the two ends. Per germline, CDR1 ENHRY and CDR2 SYGVKD. This CDR3 has 12 amino acids. The CDR3 reads CAIWDGVYEQYF. For the CDR3, the DNA is TGTGCCATCTGGGACGGAGTCTACGAGCAGTACTTC.

The chain carries TRBV7-2 and TRBJ2-1; D is possibly TRBD1 (7 bases). V lost 2 bases and J 7 bases, leaving 12 bases between the germline ends. The CDR3 loop spans 14 amino acids. CDR1 is SGHTA and CDR2 is FQGNSA in the germline V gene. CDR3 residues: CASSLLQGGNEQFF. For the CDR3, the DNA is TGTGCCAGCAGCTTATTGCAGGGGGGAAATGAGCAGTTCTTC.

The genes are TRBV5-1 and TRBJ2-7; 8 positions match TRBD1. Losses at the gene ends were 0 bases for V and 4 bases for J; bases not matched to a gene: 6. CDR1 is SGHRS and CDR2 is YFSETQ in the germline V gene. This CDR3 is 15 amino acids long. Here the CDR3 DNA reads TGCGCCAGCAGCTTGGATGGGCAGGGGGCATACGAGCAGTACTTC. Translated: CASSLDGQGAYEQYF.

This clonotype was observed many times. V usage is TRBV25-1 and J usage is TRBJ2-1, with a tentative D call TRBD2 (5 bases). The CDR3 consists of 15 residues. CDR1 is MGHDK and CDR2 is SYGVNS in the germline V gene. The ends were cut back, 2 bases at V and 0 bases at J, with 8 bases in the middle. CDR3 loop: CASSERAASYNEQFF. The CDR3 DNA follows: TGTGCCAGCAGTGAACGAGCGGCCTCCTACAATGAGCAGTTCTTC. Drawing the rest from reference TRBV25-1 and TRBJ2-1, the complete variable domain is EADIYQTPRYLVIGTGKKITLECSQTMGHDKMYWYQQDPGMELHLIHYSYGVNSTEKGDLSSESTVSRIRTEHFPLTLESARPSHTSQYLCASSERAASYNEQFFGPGTRLTVL.

The CDR3 spells CASSIESQGITDTQYF. CDR3 DNA sequence: TGTGCCAGTAGTATAGAATCACAGGGGATCACAGATACGCAGTATTTT. J is TRBJ2-3 and V is TRBV19; 7 bases fit TRBD1. With 0 bases clipped from V and 2 bases from J, the junction kept 5 bases outside the gene matches. There are 16 residues in the CDR3. Germline V CDR1 and CDR2: LNHDA, SQIVND (reference sequence).

The chain uses TRBV25-1 and TRBJ2-7, with 7 positions matching TRBD1. The CDR3 is 13 amino acids. J lost 3 bases, V lost 4 bases, and 3 bases had no gene match. Germline V gene lookup returns CDR1 MGHDK and CDR2 SYGVNS. The CDR3 DNA follows: TGTGCCAGCAGTGGGGACAGTCACTACGAGCAGTACTTC. Translating it yields CASSGDSHYEQYF.

The V call is TRBV9, the J call TRBJ2-5, with 7 bases aligning to TRBD2. The ends lost 3 bases at V and 5 bases at J; junction bases unmatched: 10. The CDR3 has 15 amino acids. CDR1 is SGDLS and CDR2 is YYNGEE in the germline V gene. CDR3 coding DNA: TGTGCCAGCAGCGGCGAGGGACTACCCGCGGAGACCCAGTACTTC. This translates into CASSGEGLPAETQYF.

This clonotype was counted a few times. This chain links TRBV6-1 with TRBJ2-1, with D possibly being TRBD1 or TRBD2 (5 bases each). CDR1 is MNHNS and CDR2 is SASEGT in the germline V gene. The CDR3 totals 14 residues. V shed 2 bases and J shed 16 bases, with 21 bases lying between them. The CDR3 loop is CASSESGRVLGSFF. The CDR3 region has the DNA TGTGCCAGCAGTGAAAGCGGCAGGGTCCTTGGATCTTTCTTC.

The chain couples TRBV28 to TRBJ1-3; D might be TRBD1 (5 bases). Germline CDR1 is MDHEN and CDR2 is SYDVKM. The CDR3 consists of 13 residues. Deletions cut 5 bases from V and 7 bases from J, with 12 bases between. CDR3: CASSQPGRNTIYF. CDR3 sequence (DNA): TGTGCCAGCAGTCAGCCAGGGAGGAACACCATATATTTT.

V and J are TRBV28 and TRBJ2-7; TRBD1 aligns across 7 bases. Germline CDR1 is MDHEN and CDR2 is SYDVKM. Unmatched junction bases numbered 8, after V lost 4 bases and J lost 5 bases. The CDR3 sequence is 14 residues long. The CDR3 DNA sequence: TGTGCCAGCAGTTCCCACAGGGGTCTCCACGAGCAGTACTTC. This gives the protein CASSSHRGLHEQYF.

The sample holds a few counts of this clonotype. The chain uses TRBV4-1 and TRBJ2-7; TRBD1 aligns across 7 bases. Per germline, CDR1 MGHRA and CDR2 YSYEKL. This CDR3 comprises 15 residues. V lost 0 bases to trimming and J lost 0 bases; unmatched junction nucleotides: 2. Here the CDR3 DNA reads TGCGCCAGCAGCCAAGACAGGGGGAGCTCCTACGAGCAGTACTTC. Its protein is CASSQDRGSSYEQYF.

The chain is built from TRBV4-2 and TRBJ2-1; TRBD2 aligns across 7 bases. Trimming removed 0 bases from V and 6 bases from J; junction bases left unmatched: 5. This CDR3 contains 15 residues. CDR1 is LGHNA, CDR2 YNFKEQ, per germline. The CDR3: CASSQEGASGNEQFF. The CDR3 DNA reads TGTGCCAGCAGCCAAGAAGGGGCTAGCGGCAATGAGCAGTTCTTC.

This chain connects TRBV5-1 to TRBJ2-2; 8 bases are shared with TRBD1. CDR3 length equals 17 residues. The J segment lost 4 bases and the V segment lost 7 bases, leaving 15 bases of the junction unmatched. Germline CDR1 is SGHRS and CDR2 is YFSETQ. DNA for the CDR3: TGCGCCAGCTCCTACTCATCAGGGGGCGGGCGCACCGGGGAGCTGTTTTTT. Amino acids: CASSYSSGGGRTGELFF.

The chain carries TRBV20-1 and TRBJ1-5; 7 nucleotides match TRBD1. The length of the CDR3 is 13 residues. From germline, CDR1 is DFQATT and CDR2 SNEGSKA (reference sequence). V trimming: 6 bases; J trimming: 5 bases; junction bases outside the gene matches: 7. In DNA, the CDR3 is TGCAGTGCCCAGACAGGGTGGGATCAGCCCCAGCATTTT. It is translated as CSAQTGWDQPQHF.

This chain links TRBV10-3 with TRBJ1-2, with D unresolved. V shed 11 bases and J shed 0 bases, with 13 bases lying between them. The CDR3 spans 13 residues. Germline loops: CDR1 ENHRY, CDR2 SYGVKD. CDR3 sequence: CAVRGGTNYGYTF. The CDR3 bases are TGTGCCGTCCGAGGCGGGACTAACTATGGCTACACCTTC.

This clonotype was detected a few times. The chain carries TRBV20-1 and TRBJ2-7; 9 positions match TRBD2. The germline gives CDR1 DFQATT, CDR2 SNEGSKA (reference sequence). This CDR3 spans 13 amino acids. The CDR3 DNA is TGCAGCGCGAAGGACCCGGGACTAGCTCGTCAGTACTTC. This encodes CSAKDPGLARQYF.

J is TRBJ2-7 and V is TRBV20-1; 7 bases match TRBD2. J gave up 4 bases and V 5 bases, and 11 bases lay outside the gene matches. CDR1 and CDR2 (germline): DFQATT, SNEGSKA (reference sequence). The CDR3 sequence is 14 residues long. In DNA form, the CDR3 reads TGCAGTGCTGGACGCAGCGGGATTTTATACGAGCAGTACTTC. Its translation: CSAGRSGILYEQYF.

The chain carries TRBV6-5 and TRBJ2-5; weak D call: TRBD2 (5 bases). This CDR3 is 16 amino acids long. The V and J ends lost 4 bases and 0 bases respectively, with 15 bases between them. The V gene's germline CDR1 is MNHEY and CDR2 SVGAGI. The CDR3 protein is CASSSSLASHQETQYF. Here the CDR3 DNA reads TGTGCCAGCAGTTCAAGTTTAGCGAGCCACCAAGAGACCCAGTACTTC.

This clonotype turned up a few times. This rearrangement joins TRBV6-5 to TRBJ2-1; D possibly uses TRBD1 or TRBD2 (6 bases each). V was trimmed by 2 bases and J by 2 bases, leaving 10 bases between them. Germline V gene sequence: CDR1 MNHEY, CDR2 SVGAGI. The CDR3 consists of 15 residues. CDR3 nucleotides: TGTGCCAGCAGTTACGTGGGGGGCACCTACAATGAGCAGTTCTTC. Translated: CASSYVGGTYNEQFF.

This clonotype was counted between two and nine times. The chain carries TRBV27 and TRBJ2-6; D is unresolved. The CDR3 consists of 14 residues. V dropped 8 bases and J dropped 0 bases, with 8 bases sitting between them. CDR1 is MNHEY, CDR2 SMNVEV, per germline (reference sequence). CDR3 coding DNA: TGTGCCAGCTGCAGCTTCTCTGGGGCCAACGTCCTGACTTTC. Translating it yields CASCSFSGANVLTF.